Reported below is one T cell receptor (beta chain). Germline V gene data show CDR1 as MDHEN and CDR2 as SYDVKM. J lost 7 bases, V lost 5 bases, and 6 bases had no gene match. This CDR3 is 14 amino acids long. These data belong to a study of blood T cell repertoires in COVID-19. Study context: Acute and convalescent COVID-19 samples came from the United States, Italy and Spain.

Original handling: Scientists estimated how many nucleated cells there were by amplifying reference gene primers. Profiled with immunoSEQ multiplex PCR; TCRdb holds only in-frame clones, not every one. The DNA was the basis for D and trimming; V, J and clone size are from that table. The data show tens of thousands of clones, approximately 91% seen once. This chain uses TRBV28 with TRBJ1-4; 8 positions agree with TRBD1. The sequenced sample was peripheral blood. This clonotype was sampled from a woman between 55 and 75 years old with active or convalescent COVID-19. This chain's CDR3 is CASSLKQGVEKLFF. CDR3 DNA sequence: TGTGCCAGCAGTCTGAAACAGGGGGTTGAAAAACTGTTTTTT.